This is a list of T cell receptor beta chains from one sample in a study of T cell changes during pregnancy in multiple sclerosis. Profiling relied on immunoSEQ multiplex PCR, and the TCRdb table lists in-frame clones only, not all of them. The data contain roughly 40,000 clones, 70% to 90% of them singletons. This sample comprised CD4+ T cells from peripheral blood mononuclear cells, obtained after pregnancy. These receptors all stem from a female donor with multiple sclerosis, enrolled in a pregnancy study. The CDR3 runs from the conserved cysteine through the conserved F or W. A D gene is named only where the DNA matches it firmly.

D gene	V gene	J gene	CDR3 protein
NA	TRBV15	TRBJ1-1	CATSRAYTGLRAFF
TRBD1	TRBV5-1	TRBJ1-6	CASSSGTGESSYNSPLHF
NA	TRBV6-5	TRBJ2-3	CASSYREDTDTQYF
TRBD1	TRBV2	TRBJ1-2	CASRGGTGYGYTF
NA	TRBV4-2	TRBJ2-3	CASSQDTWGGGTDTQYF
TRBD1	TRBV6-1	TRBJ1-1	CASSVDRANTEAFF
NA	TRBV30	TRBJ1-5	CAWAGEMSNQPQHF
NA	TRBV6-5	TRBJ1-1	CASRRGALSTEAFF
TRBD1	TRBV2	TRBJ2-1	CASRDRGLANEQFF
NA	TRBV5-1	TRBJ2-5	CASSLDGVETQYF
NA	TRBV7-2	TRBJ1-5	CASSLAPGGQPQHF
NA	TRBV7-9	TRBJ1-2	CASSDLGAGNYGYTF
TRBD2	TRBV5-1	TRBJ2-4	CASSQGAGTSVYIQYF
NA	TRBV9	TRBJ1-3	CASSVMGAYSGNTIYF
TRBD2	TRBV4-1	TRBJ2-5	CASSQERGGGGATQYF
TRBD2	TRBV27	TRBJ2-1	CASSFGVPVGLAGGNEQFF
NA	TRBV7-3	TRBJ2-1	CASSPRGRASSYNEQFF
TRBD1	TRBV5-1	TRBJ1-1	CASRKTGGTEAFF
TRBD2	TRBV18	TRBJ2-7	CASSPTSGLSYEQYF
TRBD1	TRBV7-9	TRBJ1-2	CASSLVWDSSFYGYTF
NA	TRBV7-9	TRBJ1-4	CASSTWTVKNEKLFF
TRBD1	TRBV5-4	TRBJ1-5	CASSLDRGDQPQHF
TRBD2	TRBV5-4	TRBJ2-5	CASSLTSGGRETQYF
NA	TRBV11-1	TRBJ1-1	CASSLGRVNTEAFF
NA	TRBV27	TRBJ1-6	CASSLRGTWVSSYNSPLHF
TRBD1	TRBV7-2	TRBJ2-7	CASSLMTGDYEQYF
NA	TRBV6-5	TRBJ1-1	CASRLGTLNTEAFF
NA	TRBV4-3	TRBJ1-2	CASSHDSVYGYTF
NA	TRBV7-8	TRBJ1-2	CASSLNGNELGYTF
TRBD1	TRBV11-1	TRBJ2-7	CASSYSGQGYEQYF
NA	TRBV12-1	TRBJ1-2	CASSFGTEVYGYTF
NA	TRBV4-3	TRBJ2-3	CASSQAQKTGWWGSNTDTQYF
TRBD1	TRBV18	TRBJ2-5	CASSPRSRDRGMETQYF
NA	TRBV19	TRBJ1-2	CASSIGGNYGYTF
TRBD2	TRBV28	TRBJ2-1	CASINRAGGLYNEQFF
NA	TRBV18	TRBJ2-5	CASSRTAQETQYF
TRBD1	TRBV29-1	TRBJ1-4	CSVSQGASEKLFF
NA	TRBV5-6	TRBJ1-1	CASSVFSWQGGPEAFF
TRBD2	TRBV5-1	TRBJ2-1	CASSRTSGVSYNEQFF
NA	TRBV9	TRBJ1-1	CASSPRTGWAEAFF